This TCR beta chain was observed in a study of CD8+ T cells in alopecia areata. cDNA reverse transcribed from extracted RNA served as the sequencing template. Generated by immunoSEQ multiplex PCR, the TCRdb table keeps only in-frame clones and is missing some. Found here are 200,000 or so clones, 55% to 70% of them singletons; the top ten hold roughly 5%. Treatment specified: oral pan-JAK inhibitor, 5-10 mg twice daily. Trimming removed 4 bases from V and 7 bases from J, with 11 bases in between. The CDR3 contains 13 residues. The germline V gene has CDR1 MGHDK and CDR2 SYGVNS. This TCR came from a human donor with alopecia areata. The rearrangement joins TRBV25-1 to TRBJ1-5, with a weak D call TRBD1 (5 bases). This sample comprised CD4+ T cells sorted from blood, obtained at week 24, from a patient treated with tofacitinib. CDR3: CASSVGTGQPQHF. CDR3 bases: TGTGCCAGCAGTGTAGGGACGGGGCAGCCCCAGCATTTT.